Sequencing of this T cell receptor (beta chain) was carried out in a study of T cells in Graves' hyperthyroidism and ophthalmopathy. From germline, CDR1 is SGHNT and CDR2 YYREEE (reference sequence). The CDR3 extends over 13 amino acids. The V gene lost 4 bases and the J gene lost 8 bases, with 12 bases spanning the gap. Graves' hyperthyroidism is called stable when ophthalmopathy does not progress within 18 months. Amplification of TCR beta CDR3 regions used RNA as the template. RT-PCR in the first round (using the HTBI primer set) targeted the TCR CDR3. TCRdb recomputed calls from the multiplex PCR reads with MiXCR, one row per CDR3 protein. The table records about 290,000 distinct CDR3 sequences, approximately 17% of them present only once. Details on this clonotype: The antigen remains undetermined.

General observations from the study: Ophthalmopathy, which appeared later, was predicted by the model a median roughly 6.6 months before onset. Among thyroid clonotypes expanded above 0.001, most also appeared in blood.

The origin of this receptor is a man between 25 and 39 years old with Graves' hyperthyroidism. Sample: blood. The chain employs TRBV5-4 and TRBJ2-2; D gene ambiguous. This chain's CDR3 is CASSLDLRGELFF. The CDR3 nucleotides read TGTGCCAGCAGCCTGGACCTGAGGGGGGAGCTGTTTTTT.